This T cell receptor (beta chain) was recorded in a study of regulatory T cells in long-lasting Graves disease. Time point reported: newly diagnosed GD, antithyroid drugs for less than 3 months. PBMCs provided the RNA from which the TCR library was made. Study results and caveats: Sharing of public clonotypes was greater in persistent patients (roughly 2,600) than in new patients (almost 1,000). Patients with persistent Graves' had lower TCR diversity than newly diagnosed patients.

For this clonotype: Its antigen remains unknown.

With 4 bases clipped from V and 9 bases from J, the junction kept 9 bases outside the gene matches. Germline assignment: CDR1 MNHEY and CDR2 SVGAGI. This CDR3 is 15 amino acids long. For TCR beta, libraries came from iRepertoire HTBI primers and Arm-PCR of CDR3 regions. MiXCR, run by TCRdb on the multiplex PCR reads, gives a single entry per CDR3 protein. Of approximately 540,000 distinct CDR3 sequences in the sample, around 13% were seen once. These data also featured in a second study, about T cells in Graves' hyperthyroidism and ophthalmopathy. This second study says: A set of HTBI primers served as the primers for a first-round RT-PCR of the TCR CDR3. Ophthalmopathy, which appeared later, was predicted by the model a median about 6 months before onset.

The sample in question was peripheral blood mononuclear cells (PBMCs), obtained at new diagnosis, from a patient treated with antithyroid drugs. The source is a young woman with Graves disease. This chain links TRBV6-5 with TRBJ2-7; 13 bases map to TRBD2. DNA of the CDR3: TGTGCCAGCAGTTCCTCTGGACTAGCGGGAGTTCGGCAGTACTTC. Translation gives CASSSSGLAGVRQYF.